The clone carrying this T cell receptor (beta chain) was observed once. The assay was immunoSEQ multiplex PCR, and TCRdb's table has in-frame clones only and misses some. The sample yields fewer than 200,000 clones, 80% to 90% seen once. V was clipped by 1 base and J by 15 bases; unmatched bases: 15. CDR1 and CDR2 from the germline V gene are SEHNR and FQNEAQ (reference sequence). CDR3 length: 16 amino acids. The data are from a study of control samples from healthy donors and cancer patients. The TCR sequence derives from a woman aged 30 to 39 in good health. J is TRBJ1-6 and V is TRBV7-9; 7 nucleotides align to TRBD1. Material: blood. CDR3 region: CASSLGGQEANVGLHF. The CDR3 region has the DNA TGTGCCAGCAGCTTAGGAGGACAGGAAGCTAATGTTGGCCTCCACTTT.